The 14 T cell receptor beta chains in this list originate from one sample, sequenced in a study of T cells in Graves' hyperthyroidism and ophthalmopathy. Amplified TCR beta CDR3 regions came from RNA transcripts. TCR CDR3 regions were first amplified by RT-PCR with HTBI primers. In TCRdb, the multiplex PCR reads were re-called with MiXCR into one record per CDR3 protein. There are approximately 510,000 distinct CDR3 sequences in the sample; around 50% occur only once, and roughly 45% lies in the top ten. Sequences were obtained from peripheral blood or thyroid tissue (not recorded which). These receptors all come from an adult woman with Graves' disease, either hyperthyroidism or ophthalmopathy (not recorded which).

As regards this clonotype: At one boundary the junction diverges from the germline segment, which might be a read error. The chain links TRBV10-2 to TRBJ1-1; 7 bases agree with TRBD1. CDR3 size: 14 residues. The germline CDR1 and CDR2 sequences are WSHSY and SAAADI. The CDR3 is CASSLRTGPNQAFF. In nucleotides, the CDR3 is TGTGCCAGTAGTCTCCGGACAGGCCCCAATCAAGCTTTCTTT.

The chain carries TRBV10-3 and TRBJ1-1; D gene uncertain. Trimming cost V 6 bases and J 3 bases, with 20 bases left between them. CDR3 size: 16 residues. Germline V gives CDR1 ENHRY, CDR2 SYGVKD. CDR3 bases: TGTGCCATCAGGGAAGATGGTCCAGGACTTCACACTGAAGCTTTCTTT. Amino acid sequence: CAIREDGPGLHTEAFF.

This sequence joins TRBV27 and TRBJ2-7; possibly TRBD1 or TRBD2 for D (5 bases each). V was shortened by 7 bases and J by 5 bases, with 21 bases between the two germline ends. Germline CDR1 MNHEY, CDR2 SMNVEV (reference sequence). This CDR3 contains 15 residues. CDR3 in amino acids: CASTPTGTPWDEQYF. The CDR3 coding sequence is TGTGCCAGCACCCCTACCGGGACCCCCTGGGACGAGCAGTACTTC.

This rearrangement joins TRBV15 to TRBJ1-2; weak D call: TRBD1 (5 bases). Germline V gene lookup returns CDR1 LNHNV and CDR2 YYDKDF (reference sequence). This CDR3 spans 15 amino acids. The V and J ends lost 0 bases and 5 bases respectively, with 13 bases between them. Here the CDR3 DNA reads TGTGCCACCAGCAGAGATGCAGGGAGCGATTATGGCTACACCTTC. Its protein product is CATSRDAGSDYGYTF.

In regard to this clonotype: The junction departs from germline at one end; a sequencing error may be responsible. This chain uses TRBV15 with TRBJ1-3; weak D call: TRBD1 (6 bases). Looked up from germline, CDR1 is LNHNV and CDR2 is YYDKDF (reference sequence). This CDR3 has 17 residues. The CDR3 loop reads CAASSFSTGQSGNTIYF. The CDR3 DNA reads TGTGCCGCCAGCAGCTTTTCGACAGGACAATCTGGAAACACCATATATTTT.

This clonotype occurred many times. The chain uses TRBV29-1 and TRBJ1-5; TRBD1 might be the D (5 bases). Germline assignment: CDR1 SQVTM and CDR2 ANQGSEA. V was pared by 4 bases and J by 3 bases, with 10 bases between. The CDR3 covers 13 residues. This CDR3 is CSVGQHLNQPQHF. CDR3 coding DNA: TGCAGCGTTGGACAGCATCTCAATCAGCCCCAGCATTTT.

In this sample, this clonotype turned up a few times. The chain joins TRBV13 to TRBJ1-3, with 8 bases identical to TRBD1. This CDR3 has 18 amino acids. Trimming removed 7 bases from V and 0 bases from J; junction bases left unmatched: 14. Germline loops: CDR1 PRHDT, CDR2 FYEKMQ (reference sequence). The CDR3 DNA reads TGTGCCAGCAAGCCTCCCCGGACAGGGTCCGGCTCTGGAAACACCATATATTTT. Amino acid sequence: CASKPPRTGSGSGNTIYF.

The rearrangement uses TRBV10-3 and TRBJ1-2, with 9 bases matching TRBD1. Germline V gene sequence: CDR1 ENHRY, CDR2 SYGVKD. With V trimmed by 7 bases and J by 2 bases, 5 bases remained unmatched. The CDR3 length is 14 residues. The CDR3 bases are TGTGCCATCATGACAGGGGGAAGGAACTATGGCTACACCTTC. Protein sequence: CAIMTGGRNYGYTF.

A note on this clonotype: A read error is possible here, since a much larger clone lies one base away. The chain uses TRBV4-1 and TRBJ1-2; TRBD1 matches at 7 bases. The CDR3 extends over 15 amino acids. Germline V lookup: CDR1 MGHRA, CDR2 YSYEKL. V shed 6 bases and J 2 bases; nucleotides not matched to a gene: 9. The CDR3: CASRQRRGDNYGYTF. The CDR3 DNA reads as TGCGCCAGCAGGCAACGCAGGGGGGACAACTATGGCTACACCTTC.

This clonotype was detected many times. The chain links TRBV20-1 to TRBJ1-2; TRBD1 is a possible D gene (5 bases). The length of the CDR3 is 14 residues. The germline V gene has CDR1 DFQATT and CDR2 SNEGSKA (reference sequence). Between the trimmed V and J ends, which lost 4 bases and 4 bases, there was a span of 16 bases. CDR3: CSAINPGTPYGYTF. CDR3 nucleotide sequence: TGCAGTGCTATCAATCCGGGGACCCCCTATGGCTACACCTTC.

The rearrangement uses TRBV9 and TRBJ2-7; 8 positions agree with TRBD1. The trim removed 2 bases at V and 1 base at J, leaving 2 bases unmatched. The CDR3 has 14 residues. Germline V CDR1 and CDR2: SGDLS, YYNGEE. This chain's CDR3 is CASSVTGASYEQYF. For the CDR3, the DNA is TGTGCCAGCAGCGTGACAGGGGCGTCCTACGAGCAGTACTTC.

This clonotype has just a few counts. The rearrangement links TRBV7-2 to TRBJ1-1, with D hard to call. V was cut by 6 bases and J by 5 bases, with 13 bases left in between. The CDR3 spans 13 residues. Germline-derived CDR1 and CDR2 are SGHTA and FQGNSA. The CDR3: CASSFSEETEAFF. Here the CDR3 DNA reads TGTGCCAGCAGTTTCAGCGAGGAGACTGAAGCTTTCTTT. The full variable domain, completed using reference TRBV7-2 and TRBJ1-1, is GAGVSQSPSNKVTEKGKDVELRCDPISGHTALYWYRQSLGQGLEFLIYFQGNSAPDKSGLPSDRFSAERTGGSVSTLTIQRTQQEDSAVYLCASSFSEETEAFFGQGTRLTVV.

This clonotype showed up just a few times. The rearrangement joins TRBV30 to TRBJ1-6; the D gene is possibly TRBD1 (6 bases). Germline values: CDR1 GTSNPN, CDR2 SVGIG (reference sequence). V gave up 4 bases and J gave up 2 bases, with 12 bases separating them. This CDR3 contains 15 residues. CDR3 protein: CAWKSGETYNSPLHF. In nucleotides, the CDR3 is TGTGCCTGGAAATCAGGGGAAACCTATAATTCACCCCTCCACTTT.

This clonotype has a handful of counts. The chain joins TRBV6-1 to TRBJ1-1; 8 bases map to TRBD1. Germline CDR1 and CDR2: MNHNS and SASEGT. There are 15 residues in the CDR3. Trimming took 3 bases from V and 6 from J; bases not matched to a gene: 9. The CDR3 loop is CASSERTGRGSEAFF. The DNA for the CDR3 is TGTGCCAGCAGTGAGCGGACAGGGCGCGGCTCTGAAGCTTTCTTT.